Each of the 22 T cell receptor beta chains below was sequenced from the same sample in a study of T cell changes during pregnancy in multiple sclerosis. Measured with immunoSEQ multiplex PCR; TCRdb has only the in-frame clones, and not every one. This table has about 58,000 clones, about 90% appearing once. Sequencing used CD4+ T cells from peripheral blood mononuclear cells, obtained after pregnancy. These receptor sequences come from a female donor in good health, enrolled as a control in a pregnancy study.

The V and J genes are TRBV30 and TRBJ2-3, with D maybe TRBD1 (5 bases). Germline V gene sequence: CDR1 GTSNPN, CDR2 SVGIG (reference sequence). There are 13 residues in the CDR3. V was cut by 4 bases and J by 2 bases, with 10 bases left in between. As DNA, the CDR3 is TGTGCCTGGATCGACAGTTTCACAGATACGCAGTATTTT. Translating gives CAWIDSFTDTQYF. The whole variable domain, remainder taken from reference TRBV30 and TRBJ2-3, is SQTIHQWPATLVQPVGSPLSLECTVEGTSNPNLYWYRQAAGRGLQLLFYSVGIGQISSEVPQNLSASRPQDRQFILSSKKLLLSDSGFYLCAWIDSFTDTQYFGPGTRLTVL.

V usage is TRBV18 and J usage is TRBJ2-7; 7 nucleotides agree with TRBD1. The CDR3 extends over 12 amino acids. CDR1 and CDR2 from the germline V gene are KGHSH and LQKENI. The V and J ends lost 6 bases and 6 bases, in that order; junction bases with no gene match: 5. Here the CDR3 reads CASSPTGTEQYF. For the CDR3, the DNA is TGTGCCAGCTCCCCGACAGGGACCGAGCAGTACTTC.

The chain links TRBV9 to TRBJ1-6; D perhaps matches TRBD1 (5 bases). CDR3 size: 13 residues. CDR1 is SGDLS, CDR2 YYNGEE, per germline. Trimming pared 2 bases from V and 10 bases from J, leaving 10 bases between. As DNA, the CDR3 is TGTGCCAGCAGCGTCAGGGATAGGTCACCCCTCCACTTT. Translation: CASSVRDRSPLHF.

V usage is TRBV19 and J usage is TRBJ2-1, with 7 bases fitting TRBD1. Germline V gene data show CDR1 as LNHDA and CDR2 as SQIVND (reference sequence). This CDR3 spans 14 amino acids. V trimming: 5 bases; J trimming: 6 bases; junction bases outside the gene matches: 7. The CDR3 bases are TGTGCCAGTAGTGTAGGGAGACAGGGCAATGAGCAGTTCTTC. Translation gives CASSVGRQGNEQFF.

The chain is built from TRBV2 and TRBJ2-3, with D perhaps matching TRBD1 (5 bases). V lost 3 bases and J 9 bases, leaving 10 bases between the germline ends. The CDR3 is 12 residues long. Per the germline V gene, CDR1 is SNHLY and CDR2 is FYNNEI. The CDR3: CASSDRDRTQYF. The DNA of the CDR3 is TGTGCCAGCAGTGATCGAGACAGAACGCAGTATTTT.

The gene calls are TRBV19 and TRBJ1-2, with TRBD1 identical over 8 bases. Germline loops: CDR1 LNHDA, CDR2 SQIVND (reference sequence). The length of the CDR3 is 15 residues. V lost 1 base, J lost 6 bases, and 7 bases stayed unmatched. The DNA for the CDR3 is TGTGCCAGTAGTATAGTGCTCAGGGGGCGTGATGGCTACACCTTC. Translated, it gives CASSIVLRGRDGYTF.

This chain connects TRBV5-4 to TRBJ2-3; D perhaps matches TRBD1 (8 bases). CDR1 SGHNT and CDR2 YYREEE come from the germline V gene (reference sequence). The CDR3 is 13 amino acids. V was cut by 2 bases and J by 6 bases, with 10 bases left in between. The CDR3 nucleotides read TGTGCCAGCAGCTTACAGGGGGGGGATACGCAGTATTTT. It specifies CASSLQGGDTQYF.

The genes are TRBV9 and TRBJ1-1; 8 bases agree with TRBD1. CDR3 size: 14 residues. Germline V gene data show CDR1 as SGDLS and CDR2 as YYNGEE. V lost 1 base and J lost 8; bases outside the gene matches: 7. CDR3: CASSVQGAKEEAFF. CDR3 in DNA: TGTGCCAGCAGCGTACAGGGGGCTAAAGAAGAAGCTTTCTTT.

The gene calls are TRBV30 and TRBJ1-2; 10 positions agree with TRBD1. Germline CDR1 reads GTSNPN; CDR2 reads SVGIG (reference sequence). This CDR3 comprises 13 residues. Trimming at V came to 2 bases and at J to 8 bases, leaving 5 bases not matched to a gene. The CDR3 region has the DNA TGTGCCTGGAGTCCGGGACAGGGGATCGGCTACACCTTC. Residues: CAWSPGQGIGYTF.

The chain carries TRBV5-1 and TRBJ2-1; D is unclear. Germline V CDR1 and CDR2: SGHRS, YFSETQ. The CDR3 runs 16 residues. Trimming stripped 0 bases from V and 0 bases from J, with 10 bases between. CDR3 nucleotides: TGCGCCAGCAGCTTGGGGGCAACTGACTCCTACAATGAGCAGTTCTTC. Protein product: CASSLGATDSYNEQFF.

The rearrangement joins TRBV6-6 to TRBJ2-2; the D is unclear. Trimming left V 6 bases short and J 0 bases short, with 11 bases between. The CDR3 length is 15 residues. CDR1 MNHNY and CDR2 SVGAGI come from the germline V gene (reference sequence). CDR3 bases: TGTGCCAGCAGCCCTCAGGAATCGAACACCGGGGAGCTGTTTTTT. The encoded protein is CASSPQESNTGELFF.

V usage is TRBV9 and J usage is TRBJ2-5; 7 bases agree with TRBD2. Germline CDR1 and CDR2: SGDLS and YYNGEE. Losses at the gene ends were 7 bases for V and 4 bases for J; bases not matched to a gene: 10. The CDR3 is 14 amino acids. The CDR3 sequence: CASGGGTAPETQYF. The CDR3 DNA reads TGTGCCAGCGGGGGGGGGACCGCACCAGAGACCCAGTACTTC.

The genes are TRBV7-9 and TRBJ2-5; TRBD1 matches at 8 bases. V lost 3 bases, J lost 3 bases, and 0 bases stayed unmatched. Looked up from germline, CDR1 is SEHNR and CDR2 is FQNEAQ (reference sequence). The CDR3 sequence is 13 residues long. CDR3 region: CASSLTGEETQYF. The CDR3 coding sequence is TGTGCCAGCAGCTTGACAGGGGAAGAGACCCAGTACTTC.

This clone was picked up one time. This chain links TRBV11-3 with TRBJ2-2, with D possibly TRBD2 on 6 matching bases. Between the trimmed V and J ends, which lost 3 bases and 3 bases, there was a span of 11 bases. The CDR3 runs to 15 residues. Germline assignment: CDR1 SGHNT and CDR2 YENEEA. In DNA form, the CDR3 reads TGTGCCAGCAGCTTGGAGGGCACGGACACCGGGGAGCTGTTTTTT. Amino acid sequence: CASSLEGTDTGELFF.

This clone was recorded once. The chain links TRBV27 to TRBJ1-6; 9 bases line up with TRBD1. The germline V gene has CDR1 MNHEY and CDR2 SMNVEV (reference sequence). This CDR3 spans 15 amino acids. The J segment lost 11 bases and the V segment lost 8 bases, leaving 13 bases of the junction unmatched. The CDR3 here is CASASSGTGTPPLHF. The CDR3 DNA reads as TGTGCCAGCGCCTCAAGCGGGACAGGGACACCACCCCTCCACTTT.

The V call is TRBV6-5, the J call TRBJ2-5; perhaps TRBD2 as D (5 bases). Trimming took 0 bases from V and 5 from J, leaving 13 bases between them. This CDR3 has 15 amino acids. Germline V gene sequence: CDR1 MNHEY, CDR2 SVGAGI. CDR3 sequence: CASSYSTGEGETQYF. For the CDR3, the DNA is TGTGCCAGCAGTTACTCGACCGGGGAAGGGGAGACCCAGTACTTC.

With regard to this clone: This CDR3 is also generated by other DNA sequences in the sample. The chain links TRBV19 to TRBJ1-1, with a possible D match to TRBD1 (5 bases). The length of the CDR3 is 14 residues. V dropped 1 base and J dropped 0 bases, with 6 bases sitting between them. Per the germline V gene, CDR1 is LNHDA and CDR2 is SQIVND (reference sequence). The DNA for the CDR3 is TGTGCCAGTAGTATAGGGACATTGAACACTGAAGCTTTCTTT. This gives the protein CASSIGTLNTEAFF.

The chain carries TRBV4-2 and TRBJ2-7; 7 bases map to TRBD1. V lost 1 base to trimming and J lost 3 bases; unmatched junction nucleotides: 6. The CDR3 length is 15 residues. Germline CDR1 and CDR2: LGHNA and YNFKEQ. The chain's CDR3 is CASSQGQGDIYEQYF. Here the CDR3 DNA reads TGTGCCAGCAGCCAAGGGCAGGGGGATATCTACGAGCAGTACTTC.

The table lists this clone with a count of one. The chain employs TRBV5-5 and TRBJ1-1; D may be TRBD1 (5 bases). CDR3 size: 16 residues. The germline V gene encodes CDR1 SGHKS and CDR2 YYEKEE (reference sequence). The ends were cut back, 1 base at V and 1 base at J, with 14 bases in the middle. The CDR3 loop reads CASSLLAGGGNTEAFF. The CDR3 DNA is TGTGCCAGCAGCTTGCTAGCCGGGGGGGGGAACACTGAAGCTTTCTTT.

In nucleotides, the CDR3 is TGTGCCAGCAGCTTATCCGACACTGAAGCTTTCTTT. It specifies CASSLSDTEAFF. This sequence joins TRBV7-2 and TRBJ1-1; D remains ambiguous. The CDR3 is 12 residues long. V was cut by 2 bases and J by 3 bases, with 4 bases left in between. Germline loops: CDR1 SGHTA, CDR2 FQGNSA.

The rearrangement joins TRBV19 to TRBJ1-5; TRBD1 aligns across 8 bases. Looked up from germline, CDR1 is LNHDA and CDR2 is SQIVND (reference sequence). Trimming at V came to 4 bases and at J to 1 base, leaving 12 bases not matched to a gene. The CDR3 has 18 amino acids. The CDR3 loop is CASSTTLSGGGSNQPQHF. As DNA, the CDR3 is TGTGCCAGTAGTACTACCTTGTCAGGGGGCGGAAGCAATCAGCCCCAGCATTTT.

Note on this clone: An end of the junction differs from the germline gene, which may be a read error. The V and J genes are TRBV4-3 and TRBJ1-2; D is possibly TRBD1 (6 bases). The germline gives CDR1 LGHNA, CDR2 YSLEER. This CDR3 has 16 residues. In DNA form, the CDR3 reads TGCGCCAGCAGCCAAGATCGGCAGGGGCCTAACCATGGCTACACCTTC. As protein: CASSQDRQGPNHGYTF.